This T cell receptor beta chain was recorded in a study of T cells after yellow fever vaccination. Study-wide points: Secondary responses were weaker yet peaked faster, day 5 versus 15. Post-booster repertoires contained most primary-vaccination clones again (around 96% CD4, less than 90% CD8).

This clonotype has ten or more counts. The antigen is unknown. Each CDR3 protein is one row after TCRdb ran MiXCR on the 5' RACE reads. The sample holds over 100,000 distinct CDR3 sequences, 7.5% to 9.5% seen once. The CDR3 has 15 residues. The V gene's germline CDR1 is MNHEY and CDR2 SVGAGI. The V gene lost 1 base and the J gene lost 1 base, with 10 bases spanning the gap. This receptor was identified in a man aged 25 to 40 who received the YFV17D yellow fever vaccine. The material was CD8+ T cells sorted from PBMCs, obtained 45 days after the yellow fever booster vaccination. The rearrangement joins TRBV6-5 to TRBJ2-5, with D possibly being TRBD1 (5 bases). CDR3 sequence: CASSYYDSSQETQYF. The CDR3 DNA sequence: TGTGCCAGCAGTTACTACGACAGTTCCCAAGAGACCCAGTACTTC.